This entry lists 14 T cell receptor beta chains sequenced from one sample in a study of blood T cells in healthy people across ages. Using a J-beta primer mix together with a sample-barcoded 5' primer, a second PCR was run for roughly 6 to 12 cycles. TCRdb used MiXCR to reprocess the 5' RACE reads, holding one entry per CDR3 protein. Of approximately 810,000 distinct CDR3 sequences detected, under 30% appear once; the ten largest clones hold around 16%. The sample comprised blood. The receptors derive from a woman over 75 in good health.

The V gene is TRBV29-1, the J gene TRBJ2-1; D is uncertain. In germline, CDR1 is SQVTM, CDR2 ANQGSEA. CDR3 size: 11 residues. With 7 bases removed from V and 6 bases from J, the gap between germline ends came to 10 bases. CDR3 bases: TGCAGCGCCCCCTGGGGCAATGAGCAGTTCTTC. Its protein product is CSAPWGNEQFF.

This clonotype showed up many times. The genes are TRBV7-9 and TRBJ1-2, with D hard to call. The CDR3 runs to 15 residues. In germline, CDR1 is SEHNR, CDR2 FQNEAQ (reference sequence). Trimming pared 2 bases from V and 0 bases from J, leaving 10 bases between. CDR3 DNA sequence: TGTGCCAGCAGCTTAAGCGGTGGAGCTAACTATGGCTACACCTTC. Its protein product is CASSLSGGANYGYTF.

The CDR3 region has the DNA TGCAGTGCTCCCGGGACAGGGGTTCGTTATGGCTACACCTTC. Translated: CSAPGTGVRYGYTF. The gene calls are TRBV20-1 and TRBJ1-2, with 10 positions matching TRBD1. Germline values: CDR1 DFQATT, CDR2 SNEGSKA (reference sequence). The CDR3 spans 14 residues. The junction had 8 bases not matched to a gene; V was cut back by 5 bases and J by 5 bases.

The J gene is TRBJ2-1, the V gene TRBV5-1, with D perhaps TRBD1 (5 bases). The CDR3 is 14 amino acids. V lost 0 bases to trimming and J lost 6 bases, with 10 bases between them. Germline V gene data show CDR1 as SGHRS and CDR2 as YFSETQ. The CDR3 sequence is CASSLDGALNEQFF. The CDR3 nucleotides are TGCGCCAGCAGCTTGGATGGGGCCCTCAATGAGCAGTTCTTC.

The V gene is TRBV9, the J gene TRBJ1-2; no clear D. Trimming shortened V by 3 bases and J by 8 bases, and 5 bases separated the two germline ends. Germline V CDR1 and CDR2: SGDLS, YYNGEE. The CDR3 has 10 residues. CDR3: CASSGRGYTF. DNA of the CDR3: TGTGCCAGCAGCGGGAGGGGCTACACCTTC.

This clonotype was detected only a few times. The chain recombines TRBV2 with TRBJ1-5; 8 bases fit TRBD1. Trimming at V came to 4 bases and at J to 7 bases, leaving 12 bases not matched to a gene. Germline-derived CDR1 and CDR2 are SNHLY and FYNNEI. CDR3 length: 16 amino acids. CDR3 coding DNA: TGTGCCAGCAGTGTCCTTTCAGGGGGCGGAAGCCAGCCCCAGCATTTT. Translating gives CASSVLSGGGSQPQHF.

The chain uses TRBV21-1 and TRBJ1-2. TRBV21-1 is annotated as a pseudogene. The CDR3 totals 18 residues. The CDR3 loop is CASSPGPTPGTALYGYTF. The CDR3 DNA sequence: TGTGCCAGCAGCCCCGGGCCTACTCCCGGGACAGCTCTCTATGGCTACACCTTC.

This clonotype was observed at least ten times. The CDR3 bases are TGTGCCATCAGCCAAGCGGGGGAAGGGGACAATGAGCAGTTCTTC. This encodes CAISQAGEGDNEQFF. The chain uses TRBV10-3 and TRBJ2-1, with 8 bases matching TRBD2. Germline-derived CDR1 and CDR2 are ENHRY and SYGVKD. The trim removed 6 bases at V and 5 bases at J, leaving 9 bases unmatched. The CDR3 is made up of 15 amino acids.

This chain connects TRBV6-1 to TRBJ1-5; D not resolved. Trimming removed 2 bases from V and 14 bases from J, with 13 bases in between. The CDR3 runs to 12 residues. Germline V gene sequence: CDR1 MNHNS, CDR2 SASEGT. This chain's CDR3 is CASSEQRVFKHF. The CDR3 DNA is TGTGCCAGCAGTGAACAACGGGTCTTCAAGCATTTT.

The rearrangement uses TRBV20-1 and TRBJ2-1, with TRBD2 as a possible D gene (6 bases). Germline V gene lookup returns CDR1 DFQATT and CDR2 SNEGSKA (reference sequence). The CDR3 totals 12 residues. V lost 5 bases, J lost 10 bases, and 15 bases lay in between. CDR3 nucleotide sequence: TGCAGTGCTCCCTCCACTAGCCGAGAGCAGTTCTTC. Its translation is CSAPSTSREQFF.

This clonotype has a handful of counts. Here the CDR3 DNA reads TGTGCCAGCAGTCGCCCGGGACAGGCCGCTGATGAGCAGTACTTC. It translates to CASSRPGQAADEQYF. The genes are TRBV6-5 and TRBJ2-5; 8 nucleotides line up with TRBD1. The germline V gene has CDR1 MNHEY and CDR2 SVGAGI. V gave up 5 bases and J gave up 11 bases; unmatched junction bases: 16. The CDR3 contains 15 residues.

Only one count was recorded for this clonotype. The V and J genes are TRBV3-1 and TRBJ2-7; 9 positions match TRBD2. Trimming at V came to 8 bases and at J to 4 bases, leaving 9 bases not matched to a gene. The CDR3 extends over 14 amino acids. Looked up from germline, CDR1 is LGHDT and CDR2 is YNNKEL (reference sequence). The CDR3 is CASGRSGGAYEQYF. Here the CDR3 DNA reads TGTGCCAGCGGCCGTAGCGGGGGAGCATACGAGCAGTACTTC.

This clonotype was observed many times. V gene TRBV20-1 combines with J gene TRBJ2-3; 7 bases line up with TRBD2. Losses at the gene ends were 7 bases for V and 2 bases for J; bases not matched to a gene: 6. CDR3 size: 13 residues. In germline, CDR1 is DFQATT, CDR2 SNEGSKA (reference sequence). Written as DNA, the CDR3 is TGCAGTGTCAGAGGGGACTACACAGATACGCAGTATTTT. It translates to CSVRGDYTDTQYF.

The table lists this clonotype with a few counts. The V gene is TRBV5-1, the J gene TRBJ1-1; D is unclear. CDR3 length: 14 amino acids. Germline-derived CDR1 and CDR2 are SGHRS and YFSETQ. Trimming cost V 0 bases and J 0 bases, with 6 bases left between them. CDR3 loop: CASSLEEVNTEAFF. As DNA, the CDR3 is TGCGCCAGCAGCTTGGAAGAAGTGAACACTGAAGCTTTCTTT.